A single sample gave rise to the 24 T cell receptor beta chains below, sequenced in a study of tumor-infiltrating lymphocytes in localized non-small cell lung cancer. Clones were read by immunoSEQ multiplex PCR, and TCRdb kept only the in-frame ones, dropping some. The sample includes over 10,000 clones, 74% of them seen just once. Material: uninvolved lung tissue not adjacent to the tumor. These TCRs come from a human donor with non-small cell lung cancer.

This clone appeared a single time. J is TRBJ1-1 and V is TRBV6-5; no definite D call. Germline CDR1 and CDR2: MNHEY and SVGAGI. The length of the CDR3 is 15 residues. V lost 0 bases and J 7 bases, leaving 15 bases between the germline ends. CDR3 protein: CASSYSSIDRSEAFF. In nucleotides, the CDR3 is TGTGCCAGCAGTTACTCGAGTATCGATAGGAGTGAAGCTTTCTTT.

This clone turned up a few times. The chain is built from TRBV28 and TRBJ2-5; 10 bases align to TRBD2. In germline, CDR1 is MDHEN, CDR2 SYDVKM. After removal of 3 bases from V and 5 bases from J, the junction contained 3 bases not matched to a gene. The CDR3 totals 14 residues. In DNA form, the CDR3 reads TGTGCCAGCAGTTTTGGTAGCGGGGGGGAGACCCAGTACTTC. Protein product: CASSFGSGGETQYF.

The rearrangement joins TRBV25-1 to TRBJ2-2; D may be TRBD2 (5 bases). CDR3 length: 13 residues. Germline V lookup: CDR1 MGHDK, CDR2 SYGVNS. With 1 base removed from V and 6 bases from J, the gap between germline ends came to 6 bases. CDR3 sequence: CASSESGSGELFF. CDR3 DNA sequence: TGTGCCAGCAGTGAATCGGGGTCCGGGGAGCTGTTTTTT. The full variable domain, with the rest looked up from reference TRBV25-1 and TRBJ2-2, is EADIYQTPRYLVIGTGKKITLECSQTMGHDKMYWYQQDPGMELHLIHYSYGVNSTEKGDLSSESTVSRIRTEHFPLTLESARPSHTSQYLCASSESGSGELFFGEGSRLTVL.

This clone occurred a few times. The chain is built from TRBV30 and TRBJ1-5; possibly TRBD1 for D (5 bases). V was clipped by 0 bases and J by 2 bases, with 8 bases between them. This CDR3 comprises 14 residues. The germline V gene encodes CDR1 GTSNPN and CDR2 SVGIG (reference sequence). CDR3 nucleotide sequence: TGTGCCTGGAGTGTACTGGGGCGCAATCAGCCCCAGCATTTT. This gives the protein CAWSVLGRNQPQHF.

The chain is built from TRBV25-1 and TRBJ2-5; 10 positions agree with TRBD1. CDR1 and CDR2 from the germline V gene are MGHDK and SYGVNS. The CDR3 is 10 amino acids. V dropped 8 bases and J dropped 12; count of bases not matched to a gene: 3. The CDR3 region is CASGGTGEYF. The CDR3 nucleotides are TGTGCCAGCGGCGGGACAGGGGAGTACTTC.

This clone was counted a single time. The CDR3 loop is CAWALVGIEETQYF. The CDR3 DNA reads TGTGCCTGGGCCCTAGTGGGGATTGAAGAGACCCAGTACTTC. V gene TRBV30 combines with J gene TRBJ2-5; D unclear. Germline V gives CDR1 GTSNPN, CDR2 SVGIG (reference sequence). V was clipped by 5 bases and J by 3 bases, with 16 bases between them. This CDR3 is 14 amino acids long.

J is TRBJ1-1 and V is TRBV19; a weak D match, TRBD1 (5 bases). The germline V gene encodes CDR1 LNHDA and CDR2 SQIVND (reference sequence). The CDR3 loop spans 17 amino acids. Trimming left V 1 base short and J 0 bases short, with 15 bases between. CDR3 sequence: CASSIVRGARVNTEAFF. The CDR3 DNA reads as TGTGCCAGTAGTATAGTTCGAGGGGCGCGTGTGAACACTGAAGCTTTCTTT. Full variable domain (outside the CDR3, taken from reference TRBV19 and TRBJ1-1): DGGITQSPKYLFRKEGQNVTLSCEQNLNHDAMYWYRQDPGQGLRLIYYSQIVNDFQKGDIAEGYSVSREKKESFPLTVTSAQKNPTAFYLCASSIVRGARVNTEAFFGQGTRLTVV.

This chain's CDR3 is CASSQQTVGYGYTF. The CDR3 region has the DNA TGTGCCAGCAGTCAACAGACAGTTGGCTATGGCTACACCTTC. V and J are TRBV2 and TRBJ1-2, with D maybe TRBD1 (5 bases). Trimming took off 5 bases at V and 4 bases at J, with 14 bases between the two ends. CDR1 and CDR2 from the germline V gene are SNHLY and FYNNEI. The CDR3 is made up of 14 amino acids.

This chain links TRBV2 with TRBJ2-7; 14 positions agree with TRBD2. The J segment lost 7 bases and the V segment lost 6 bases, leaving 8 bases of the junction unmatched. The germline gives CDR1 SNHLY, CDR2 FYNNEI. There are 15 residues in the CDR3. DNA for the CDR3: TGTGCCAGCAGGGGACTAGCGGGAGTCGGTTCAGAGCAGTACTTC. Amino acid sequence: CASRGLAGVGSEQYF.

This clone has only one observation. The gene calls are TRBV7-2 and TRBJ2-6; possible D gene TRBD1, 5 bases. V was trimmed by 1 base and J by 0 bases, leaving 10 bases between them. From germline, CDR1 is SGHTA and CDR2 FQGNSA. The CDR3 runs 17 residues. For the CDR3, the DNA is TGTGCCAGCAGCTTAGTTCGGACAAGCTCTGGGGCCAACGTCCTGACTTTC. This sequence encodes CASSLVRTSSGANVLTF.

The V and J genes are TRBV5-1 and TRBJ2-2, with D perhaps TRBD1 (5 bases). This CDR3 contains 15 residues. V was trimmed by 3 bases and J by 0 bases, leaving 9 bases between them. The germline CDR1 and CDR2 sequences are SGHRS and YFSETQ. CDR3 DNA: TGCGCCAGCAGCTGGACATTCGCGAACACCGGGGAGCTGTTTTTT. This translates into CASSWTFANTGELFF.

The chain is built from TRBV4-1 and TRBJ2-7; 7 bases align to TRBD2. The CDR3 consists of 11 residues. The germline V gene has CDR1 MGHRA and CDR2 YSYEKL. V shed 5 bases, J shed 5 bases, and the junction held 0 bases outside the gene matches. The DNA of the CDR3 is TGCGCCAGCAGCGCGGGGGACGAGCAGTACTTC. Amino acids: CASSAGDEQYF.

The chain recombines TRBV2 with TRBJ1-2; 8 bases match TRBD1. Germline CDR1 SNHLY, CDR2 FYNNEI. Trimming at V came to 5 bases and at J to 4 bases, leaving 12 bases not matched to a gene. This CDR3 is built from 16 residues. The CDR3, as DNA: TGTGCCAGCAGTCCCGGAGAGGGGACAGGCTTCTATGGCTACACCTTC. Its translation: CASSPGEGTGFYGYTF.

The chain links TRBV27 to TRBJ1-4; TRBD1 matches at 7 bases. Germline V gene sequence: CDR1 MNHEY, CDR2 SMNVEV (reference sequence). The CDR3 extends over 14 amino acids. V shed 5 bases, J shed 5 bases, and the junction held 5 bases outside the gene matches. The CDR3 nucleotides are TGTGCCAGCAGTCACAGGGGACTCAATGAAAAACTGTTTTTT. Protein product: CASSHRGLNEKLFF.

The V gene is TRBV4-1, the J gene TRBJ2-2; a possible D gene is TRBD1 (5 bases). Germline V lookup: CDR1 MGHRA, CDR2 YSYEKL. The CDR3 is made up of 15 amino acids. Trimming shortened V by 1 base and J by 6 bases, and 12 bases separated the two germline ends. The CDR3 DNA is TGCGCCAGCAGCCAAGTAAGCAGGGAAGCCGGGGAGCTGTTTTTT. Its translation: CASSQVSREAGELFF.

V usage is TRBV19 and J usage is TRBJ2-5, with D possibly matching TRBD2 (6 bases). Between the trimmed V and J ends, which lost 4 bases and 5 bases, there was a span of 11 bases. Germline V gene lookup returns CDR1 LNHDA and CDR2 SQIVND (reference sequence). The CDR3 has 13 amino acids. CDR3 loop: CASSTTRRETQYF. The CDR3 nucleotides are TGTGCCAGTAGTACGACTAGAAGGGAGACCCAGTACTTC.

This chain connects TRBV30 to TRBJ1-3; D not resolved. V was cut by 5 bases and J by 1 base, with 6 bases left in between. The CDR3 extends over 12 amino acids. Germline V lookup: CDR1 GTSNPN, CDR2 SVGIG (reference sequence). The CDR3: CAWESSGNTIYF. For the CDR3, the DNA is TGTGCCTGGGAATCGTCTGGAAACACCATATATTTT.

The chain carries TRBV4-3 and TRBJ2-3; tentative D call: TRBD2 (5 bases). CDR3 length: 16 amino acids. Germline V gene lookup returns CDR1 LGHNA and CDR2 YSLEER. Trimming pared 4 bases from V and 2 bases from J, leaving 16 bases between. CDR3 protein: CASSRGGRTDTDTQYF. CDR3 in DNA: TGCGCCAGCAGCCGCGGCGGGCGGACCGACACAGATACGCAGTATTTT.

In the case of this clone: A junction boundary mismatches the germline segment, possibly from a read error. The J gene is TRBJ1-1, the V gene TRBV20-1, with D possibly matching TRBD1 (6 bases). The V gene's germline CDR1 is DFQATT and CDR2 SNEGSKA (reference sequence). The CDR3 loop spans 9 amino acids. DNA for the CDR3: TGCACCTACAGGGAGGTGCGGCCTTTT. Amino acids: CTYREVRPF.

The gene calls are TRBV6-5 and TRBJ2-3; no reliable D call. The V end lost 2 bases, the J end lost 6 bases, and 12 bases lay between the germline ends. CDR1 MNHEY and CDR2 SVGAGI come from the germline V gene. This CDR3 has 14 amino acids. The CDR3 spells CASSYGSKVDTQYF. CDR3 DNA sequence: TGTGCCAGCAGTTACGGTTCCAAAGTGGATACGCAGTATTTT.

V usage is TRBV5-6 and J usage is TRBJ1-4, with 8 bases identical to TRBD1. The CDR3 extends over 14 amino acids. Germline values: CDR1 SGHDT, CDR2 YYEEEE. Trimming took 7 bases from V and 8 from J; bases not matched to a gene: 10. As DNA, the CDR3 is TGTGCCAGCCTAGACAGGGGACGAAGAGAAAAACTGTTTTTT. Amino acid sequence: CASLDRGRREKLFF.

This clone was detected only once. The chain employs TRBV11-1 and TRBJ2-7; D not resolved. Trimming took 2 bases from V and 1 from J, leaving 6 bases between them. Looked up from germline, CDR1 is SGHAT and CDR2 is FQDESV (reference sequence). This CDR3 is 13 amino acids long. This CDR3 reads CASSLRGSYEQYF. The DNA of the CDR3 is TGTGCCAGCAGCTTACGTGGGTCCTACGAGCAGTACTTC.

This clone was found a few times. The V call is TRBV2, the J call TRBJ1-5; no definite D call. Trimming removed 3 bases from V and 6 bases from J, with 12 bases in between. This CDR3 has 14 residues. Germline CDR1 SNHLY, CDR2 FYNNEI. CDR3 DNA: TGTGCCAGCAGTGAGGAAAGAGGGTTTCAGCCCCAGCATTTT. This sequence encodes CASSEERGFQPQHF.

Regarding this clone: Mismatch with germline at one junction end may stem from a read error. CDR3 coding DNA: TGTGCCAGCAGCTTAGCCCCCTCGGTAGGCGAGCAGTATTTC. This sequence encodes CASSLAPSVGEQYF. The J gene is TRBJ2-7, the V gene TRBV7-8, with no clear D. This CDR3 comprises 14 residues. CDR1 and CDR2 (germline): SGHVS, FQNEAQ.